The source of this T cell receptor (beta chain) is a study of T cells in Graves' hyperthyroidism and ophthalmopathy. TCR beta CDR3 sequences were amplified from RNA transcripts. Initially, a first-round RT-PCR of the TCR CDR3 employed the HTBI primer set. TCRdb independently ran MiXCR on the multiplex PCR reads; one entry per CDR3 protein. The sample lists about 840,000 distinct CDR3 sequences, over 35% seen once, with around 10% in the top ten. The CDR3 sequence is 15 residues long. V shed 3 bases, J shed 6 bases, and the junction held 9 bases outside the gene matches. The V gene is TRBV12-3 or TRBV12-4, the J gene TRBJ2-7, with TRBD2 matching 9 bases. Specimen: blood. The clonotype originates from a man between 18 and 35 years old with Graves' hyperthyroidism. The CDR3 DNA follows: TGTGCCAGCAGTTTTAAATTAGCGGGAGCCTTCGAGCAGTACTTC. Translated, it gives CASSFKLAGAFEQYF.